This T cell receptor beta chain originates from a study of identical twins. This clonotype has just a few counts. With 0 bases clipped from V and 1 base from J, the junction kept 4 bases outside the gene matches. CDR1 and CDR2 (germline): SGHRS, YFSETQ. The CDR3 has 16 residues. TCRdb passed the 5' RACE reads through MiXCR, listing each CDR3 protein once. The data hold some 460,000 distinct CDR3 sequences, with 14% observed a single time. The data also belong to a second study, concerning yellow fever vaccine responses in identical twins.

The material sequenced was CD4+ T cells sorted from blood. This receptor was obtained from a woman aged 18-29 years in good health. The chain recombines TRBV5-1 with TRBJ2-3; 8 bases are a match to TRBD1. In DNA form, the CDR3 reads TGCGCCAGCAGCTTGGTTGAGACAGGGGGCACAGATACGCAGTATTTT. Translation: CASSLVETGGTDTQYF.